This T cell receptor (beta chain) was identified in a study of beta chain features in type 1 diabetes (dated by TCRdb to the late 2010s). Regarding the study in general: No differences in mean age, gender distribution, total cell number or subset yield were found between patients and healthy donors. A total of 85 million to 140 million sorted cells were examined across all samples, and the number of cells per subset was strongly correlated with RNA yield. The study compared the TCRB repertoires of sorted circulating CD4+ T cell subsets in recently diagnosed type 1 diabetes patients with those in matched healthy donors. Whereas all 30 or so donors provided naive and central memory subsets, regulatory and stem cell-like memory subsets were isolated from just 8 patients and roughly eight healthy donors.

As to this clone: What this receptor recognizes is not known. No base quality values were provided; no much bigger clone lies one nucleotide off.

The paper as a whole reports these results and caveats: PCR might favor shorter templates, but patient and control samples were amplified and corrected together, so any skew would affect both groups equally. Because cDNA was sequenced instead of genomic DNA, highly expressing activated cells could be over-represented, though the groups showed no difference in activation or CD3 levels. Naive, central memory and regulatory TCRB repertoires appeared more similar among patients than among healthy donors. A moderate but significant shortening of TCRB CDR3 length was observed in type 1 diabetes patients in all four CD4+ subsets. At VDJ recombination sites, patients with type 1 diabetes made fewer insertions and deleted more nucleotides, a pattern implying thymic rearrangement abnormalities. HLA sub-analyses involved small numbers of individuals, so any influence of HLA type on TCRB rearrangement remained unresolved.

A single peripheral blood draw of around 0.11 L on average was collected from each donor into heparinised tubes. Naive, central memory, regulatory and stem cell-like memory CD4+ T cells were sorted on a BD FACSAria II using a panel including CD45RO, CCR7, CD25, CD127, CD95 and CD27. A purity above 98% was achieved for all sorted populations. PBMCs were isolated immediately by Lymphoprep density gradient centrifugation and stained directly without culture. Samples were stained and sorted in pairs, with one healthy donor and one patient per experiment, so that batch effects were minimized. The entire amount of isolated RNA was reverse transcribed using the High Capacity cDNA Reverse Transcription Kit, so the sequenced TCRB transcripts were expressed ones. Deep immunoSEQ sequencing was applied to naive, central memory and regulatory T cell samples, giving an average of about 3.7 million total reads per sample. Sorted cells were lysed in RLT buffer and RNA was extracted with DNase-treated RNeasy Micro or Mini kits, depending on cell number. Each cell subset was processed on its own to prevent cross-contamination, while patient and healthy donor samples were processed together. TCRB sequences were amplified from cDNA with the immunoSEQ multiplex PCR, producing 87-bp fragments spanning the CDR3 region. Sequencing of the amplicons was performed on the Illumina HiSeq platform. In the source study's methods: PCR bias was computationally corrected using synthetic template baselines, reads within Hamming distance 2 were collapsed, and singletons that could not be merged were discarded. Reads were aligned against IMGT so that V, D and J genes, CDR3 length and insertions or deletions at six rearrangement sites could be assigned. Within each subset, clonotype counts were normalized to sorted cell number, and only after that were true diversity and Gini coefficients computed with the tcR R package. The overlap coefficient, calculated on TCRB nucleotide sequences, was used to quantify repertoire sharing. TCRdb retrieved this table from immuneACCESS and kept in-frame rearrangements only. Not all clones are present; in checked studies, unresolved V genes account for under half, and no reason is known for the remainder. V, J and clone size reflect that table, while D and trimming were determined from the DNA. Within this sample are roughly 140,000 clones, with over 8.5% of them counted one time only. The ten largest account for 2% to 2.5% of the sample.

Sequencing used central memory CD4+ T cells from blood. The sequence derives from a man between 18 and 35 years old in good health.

The CDR3: CASTGVDYGYTF. The base sequence is TGTGCCAGCACAGGGGTGGACTATGGCTACACCTTC. Here the chain combines TRBV28 and TRBJ1-2; a tentative D match to TRBD1 spans 6 bases. The germline V gene sets CDR1 to MDHEN and CDR2 to SYDVKM. V is cut by 7 bases and J by 3 bases, and the space between the germline ends is 9 bases. The CDR3 covers 12 residues, taking in both the cysteine and the phenylalanine. Just CDR3 DNA is preserved here, 36 bases in frame from base 1.